This T cell receptor beta chain was recovered during a study of neurological immune-mediated disorders. Study-wide results and limits: HTLV-1-associated myelopathy led in TCR clonal expansion, while multiple sclerosis ranked lowest, below healthy controls. TCR-beta repertoires seemed private in all groups, with no expanded CDR3 amino acid sequences shared.

This clonotype was seen repeatedly, ten times or more. What it binds is not known. Synthesis of cDNA was accomplished via 5'RACE employing 10-nucleotide random UMIs. Every sequencing run produced over 180 million TCR-beta sequences, and the sequences from any one run covered 15-18 subjects. TCRdb processed the 5' RACE reads anew with MiXCR; each CDR3 protein has one entry. The repertoire holds about 59,000 distinct CDR3 sequences, 10% to 15% seen once, with roughly 10% in the top ten. Trimming stripped 4 bases from V and 5 bases from J, with 8 bases between. The V gene's germline CDR1 is MNHNY and CDR2 SVGAGI (reference sequence). The CDR3 runs to 12 residues.

The V gene is TRBV6-6, the J gene TRBJ1-1, with TRBD1 as a possible D gene (5 bases). This clonotype was sampled from an older woman with HTLV-1-associated myelopathy (HAM/TSP). The source material was PBMCs. The CDR3 reads CASSSRVTEAFF. CDR3 coding DNA: TGTGCCAGCAGTTCCAGGGTTACTGAAGCTTTCTTT.